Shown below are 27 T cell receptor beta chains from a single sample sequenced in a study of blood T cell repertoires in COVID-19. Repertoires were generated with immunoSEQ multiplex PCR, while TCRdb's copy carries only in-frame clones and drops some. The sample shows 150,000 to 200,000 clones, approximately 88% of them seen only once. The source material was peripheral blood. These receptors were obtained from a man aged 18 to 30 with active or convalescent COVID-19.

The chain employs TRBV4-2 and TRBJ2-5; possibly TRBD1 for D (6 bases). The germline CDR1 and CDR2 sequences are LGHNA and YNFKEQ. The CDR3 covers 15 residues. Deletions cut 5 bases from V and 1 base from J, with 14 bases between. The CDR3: CASSRGWTGQETQYF. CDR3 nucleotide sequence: TGTGCCAGCAGCAGGGGGTGGACGGGCCAAGAGACCCAGTACTTC.

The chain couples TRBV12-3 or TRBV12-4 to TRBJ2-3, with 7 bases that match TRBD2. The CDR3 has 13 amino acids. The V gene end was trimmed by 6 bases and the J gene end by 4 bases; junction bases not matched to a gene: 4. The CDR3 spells CASSPSGADTQYF. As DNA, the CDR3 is TGTGCCAGCAGCCCCAGCGGGGCAGATACGCAGTATTTT.

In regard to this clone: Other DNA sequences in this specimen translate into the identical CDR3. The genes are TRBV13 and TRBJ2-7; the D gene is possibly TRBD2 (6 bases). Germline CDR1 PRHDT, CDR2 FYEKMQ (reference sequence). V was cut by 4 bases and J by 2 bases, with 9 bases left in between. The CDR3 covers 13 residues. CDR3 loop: CASSSGEAYEQYF. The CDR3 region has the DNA TGTGCCAGCAGCTCTGGGGAGGCCTACGAGCAGTACTTC.

The CDR3, as DNA: TGTGCCAGCAGCTGGGGGACTAGCGGGAGGGCCTTGGCAGATACGCAGTATTTT. This encodes CASSWGTSGRALADTQYF. The chain combines TRBV7-2 with TRBJ2-3; 16 nucleotides match TRBD2. The length of the CDR3 is 18 residues. Germline V gene data show CDR1 as SGHTA and CDR2 as FQGNSA. With V trimmed by 4 bases and J by 4 bases, 8 bases remained unmatched.

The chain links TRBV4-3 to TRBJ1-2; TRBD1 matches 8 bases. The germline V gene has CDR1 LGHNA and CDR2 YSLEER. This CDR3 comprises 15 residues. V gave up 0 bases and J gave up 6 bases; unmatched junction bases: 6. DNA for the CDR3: TGCGCCAGCAGCCAAGATGACAGGGGTGGAGATGGCTACACCTTC. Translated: CASSQDDRGGDGYTF.

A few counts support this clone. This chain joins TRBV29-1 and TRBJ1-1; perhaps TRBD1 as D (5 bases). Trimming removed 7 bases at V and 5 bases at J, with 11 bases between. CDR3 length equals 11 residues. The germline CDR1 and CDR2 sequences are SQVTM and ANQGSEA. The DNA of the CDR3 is TGCAGCGCGGAGAAGGGGACTGAAGCTTTCTTT. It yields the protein CSAEKGTEAFF.

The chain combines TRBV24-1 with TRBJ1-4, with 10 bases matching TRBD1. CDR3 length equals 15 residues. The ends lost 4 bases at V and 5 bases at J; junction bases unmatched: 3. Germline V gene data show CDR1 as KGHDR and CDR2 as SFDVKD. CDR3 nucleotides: TGTGCCACCAGTGACCCGGGACAGGGGAATGAAAAACTGTTTTTT. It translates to CATSDPGQGNEKLFF.

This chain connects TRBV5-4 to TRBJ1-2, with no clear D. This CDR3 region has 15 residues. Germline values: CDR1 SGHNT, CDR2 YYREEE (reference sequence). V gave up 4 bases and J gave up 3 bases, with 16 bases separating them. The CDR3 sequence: CASSPAELGDYGYTF. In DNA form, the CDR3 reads TGTGCCAGCAGCCCCGCGGAGTTGGGAGACTATGGCTACACCTTC.

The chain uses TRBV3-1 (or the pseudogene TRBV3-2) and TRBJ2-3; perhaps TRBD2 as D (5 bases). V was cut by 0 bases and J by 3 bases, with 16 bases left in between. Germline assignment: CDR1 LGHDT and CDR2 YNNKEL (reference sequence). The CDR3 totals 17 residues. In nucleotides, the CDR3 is TGTGCCAGCAGCCAAGATAGGTTTTGCGGAGGAACAGATACGCAGTATTTT. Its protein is CASSQDRFCGGTDTQYF.

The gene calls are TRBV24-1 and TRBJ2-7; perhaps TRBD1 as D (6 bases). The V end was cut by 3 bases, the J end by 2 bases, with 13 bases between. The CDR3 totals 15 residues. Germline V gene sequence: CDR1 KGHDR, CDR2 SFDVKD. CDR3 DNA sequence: TGTGCCACCAGTGATCCGGTTGAGGGGGCCTACGAGCAGTACTTC. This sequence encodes CATSDPVEGAYEQYF.

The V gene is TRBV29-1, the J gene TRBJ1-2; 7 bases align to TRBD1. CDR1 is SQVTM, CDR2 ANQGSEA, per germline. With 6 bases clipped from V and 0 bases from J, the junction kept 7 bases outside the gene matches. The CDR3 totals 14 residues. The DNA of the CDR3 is TGCAGCGTGCCGGGACAGCAAGCTAACTATGGCTACACCTTC. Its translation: CSVPGQQANYGYTF.

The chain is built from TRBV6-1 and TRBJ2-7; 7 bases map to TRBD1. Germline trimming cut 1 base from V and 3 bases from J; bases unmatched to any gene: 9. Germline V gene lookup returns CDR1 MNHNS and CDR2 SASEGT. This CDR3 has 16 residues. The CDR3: CASSEGKGGGFYEQYF. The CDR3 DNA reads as TGTGCCAGCAGTGAAGGAAAAGGGGGCGGCTTCTACGAGCAGTACTTC.

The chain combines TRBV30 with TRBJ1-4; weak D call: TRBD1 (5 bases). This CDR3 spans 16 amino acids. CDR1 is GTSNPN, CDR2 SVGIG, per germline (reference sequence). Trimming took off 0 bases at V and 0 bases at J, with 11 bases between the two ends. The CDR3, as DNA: TGTGCCTGGAGTGTACCGGGGGGGGCAACTAATGAAAAACTGTTTTTT. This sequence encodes CAWSVPGGATNEKLFF. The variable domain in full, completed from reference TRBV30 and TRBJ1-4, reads SQTIHQWPATLVQPVGSPLSLECTVEGTSNPNLYWYRQAAGRGLQLLFYSVGIGQISSEVPQNLSASRPQDRQFILSSKKLLLSDSGFYLCAWSVPGGATNEKLFFGSGTQLSVL.

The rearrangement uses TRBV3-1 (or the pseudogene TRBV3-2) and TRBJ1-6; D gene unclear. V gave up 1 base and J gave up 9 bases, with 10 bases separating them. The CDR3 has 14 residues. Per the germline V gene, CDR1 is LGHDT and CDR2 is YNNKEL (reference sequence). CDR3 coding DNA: TGTGCCAGCAGCCAAGTGTTAGCCCCTTCACCCCTCCACTTT. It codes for CASSQVLAPSPLHF.

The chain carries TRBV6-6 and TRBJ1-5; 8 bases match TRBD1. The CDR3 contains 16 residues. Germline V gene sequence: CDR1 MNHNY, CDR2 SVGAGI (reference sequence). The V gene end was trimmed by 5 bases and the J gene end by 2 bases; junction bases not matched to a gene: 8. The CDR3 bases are TGTGCCAGCAGTCGAACTGACAGGGGCGGCAATCAGCCCCAGCATTTT. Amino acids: CASSRTDRGGNQPQHF.

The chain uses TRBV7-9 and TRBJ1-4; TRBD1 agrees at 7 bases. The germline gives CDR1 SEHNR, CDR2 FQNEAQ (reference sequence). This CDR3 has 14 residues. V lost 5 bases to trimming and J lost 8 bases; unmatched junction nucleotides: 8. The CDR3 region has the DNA TGTGCCAGCAGCAATACAGGGGCCCTGGAAAAACTGTTTTTT. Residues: CASSNTGALEKLFF.

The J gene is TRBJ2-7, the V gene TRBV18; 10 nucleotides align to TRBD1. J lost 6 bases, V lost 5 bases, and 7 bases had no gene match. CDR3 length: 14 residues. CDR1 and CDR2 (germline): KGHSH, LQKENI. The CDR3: CASSLPDRGAEQYF. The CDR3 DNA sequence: TGTGCCAGCTCATTGCCGGACAGGGGGGCCGAGCAGTACTTC. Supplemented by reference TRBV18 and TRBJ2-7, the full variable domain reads NAGVMQNPRHLVRRRGQEARLRCSPMKGHSHVYWYRQLPEEGLKFMVYLQKENIIDESGMPKERFSAEFPKEGPSILRIQQVVRGDSAAYFCASSLPDRGAEQYFGPGTRLTVT.

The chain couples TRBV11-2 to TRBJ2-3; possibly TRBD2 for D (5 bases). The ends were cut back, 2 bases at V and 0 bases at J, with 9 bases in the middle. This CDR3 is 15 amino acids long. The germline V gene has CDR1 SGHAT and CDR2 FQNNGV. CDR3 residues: CASSLRGVSTDTQYF. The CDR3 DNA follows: TGTGCCAGCAGCTTACGGGGAGTGAGCACAGATACGCAGTATTTT.

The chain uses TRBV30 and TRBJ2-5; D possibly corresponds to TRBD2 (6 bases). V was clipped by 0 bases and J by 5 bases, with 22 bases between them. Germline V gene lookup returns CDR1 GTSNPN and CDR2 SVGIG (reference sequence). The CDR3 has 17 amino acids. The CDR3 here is CAWSVMAGTGVKETQYF. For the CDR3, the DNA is TGTGCCTGGAGTGTAATGGCAGGAACGGGAGTAAAGGAGACCCAGTACTTC.

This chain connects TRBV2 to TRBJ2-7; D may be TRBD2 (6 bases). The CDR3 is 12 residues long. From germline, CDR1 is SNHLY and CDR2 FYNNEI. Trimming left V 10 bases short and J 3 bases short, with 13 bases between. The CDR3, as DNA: TGTGCCACACGGGACTCAAACTACGAGCAGTACTTC. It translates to CATRDSNYEQYF.

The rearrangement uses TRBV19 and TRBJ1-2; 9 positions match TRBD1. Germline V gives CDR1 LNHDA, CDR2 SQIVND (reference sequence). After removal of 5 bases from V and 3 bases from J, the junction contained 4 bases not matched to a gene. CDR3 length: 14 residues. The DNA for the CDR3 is TGTGCCAGTAGTGTGACAGGGGGAGACTATGGCTACACCTTC. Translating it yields CASSVTGGDYGYTF.

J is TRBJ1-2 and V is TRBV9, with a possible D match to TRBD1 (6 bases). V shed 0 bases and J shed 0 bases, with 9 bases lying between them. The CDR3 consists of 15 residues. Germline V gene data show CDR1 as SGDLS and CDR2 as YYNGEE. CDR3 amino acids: CASSVAGDSNYGYTF. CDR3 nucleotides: TGTGCCAGCAGCGTAGCAGGGGATTCTAACTATGGCTACACCTTC.

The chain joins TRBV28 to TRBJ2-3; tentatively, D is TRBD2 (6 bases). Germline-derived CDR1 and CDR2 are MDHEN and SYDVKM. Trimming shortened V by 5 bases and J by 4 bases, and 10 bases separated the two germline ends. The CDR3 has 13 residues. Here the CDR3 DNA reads TGTGCCAGCAGTGCGGGGAGTCCAGATACGCAGTATTTT. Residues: CASSAGSPDTQYF.

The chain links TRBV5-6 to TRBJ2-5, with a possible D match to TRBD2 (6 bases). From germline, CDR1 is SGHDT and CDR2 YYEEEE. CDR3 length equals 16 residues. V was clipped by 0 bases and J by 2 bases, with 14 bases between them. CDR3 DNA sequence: TGTGCCAGCAGCTTGGATGGGGTGGGGGGACAAGAGACCCAGTACTTC. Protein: CASSLDGVGGQETQYF. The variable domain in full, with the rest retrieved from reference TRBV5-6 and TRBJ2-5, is DAGVTQSPTHLIKTRGQQVTLRCSPKSGHDTVSWYQQALGQGPQFIFQYYEEEERQRGNFPDRFSGHQFPNYSSELNVNALLLGDSALYLCASSLDGVGGQETQYFGPGTRLLVL.

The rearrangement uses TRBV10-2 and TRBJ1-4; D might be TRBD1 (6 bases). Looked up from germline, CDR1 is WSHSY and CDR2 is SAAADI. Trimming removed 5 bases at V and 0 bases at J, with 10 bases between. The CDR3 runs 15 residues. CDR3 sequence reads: CASSKRTATNEKLFF. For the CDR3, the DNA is TGCGCCAGCAGTAAAAGGACAGCAACTAATGAAAAACTGTTTTTT.

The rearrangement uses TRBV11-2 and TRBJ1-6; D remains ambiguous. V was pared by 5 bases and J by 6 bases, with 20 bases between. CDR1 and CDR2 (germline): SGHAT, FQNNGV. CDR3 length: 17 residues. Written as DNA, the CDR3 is TGTGCCAGCAGCAGAATGGGCGCGGGTTCTACTAATTCACCCCTCCACTTT. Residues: CASSRMGAGSTNSPLHF.

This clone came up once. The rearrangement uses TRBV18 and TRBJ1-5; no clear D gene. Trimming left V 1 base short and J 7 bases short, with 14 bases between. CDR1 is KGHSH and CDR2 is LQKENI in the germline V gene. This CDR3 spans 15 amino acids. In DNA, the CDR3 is TGTGCCAGCTCACCACAGTCCGGGGTCAGCCAGCCCCAGCATTTT. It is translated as CASSPQSGVSQPQHF. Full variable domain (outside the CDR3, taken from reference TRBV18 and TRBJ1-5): NAGVMQNPRHLVRRRGQEARLRCSPMKGHSHVYWYRQLPEEGLKFMVYLQKENIIDESGMPKERFSAEFPKEGPSILRIQQVVRGDSAAYFCASSPQSGVSQPQHFGDGTRLSIL.